This is a list of T cell receptor beta chains from one sample in a study of blood T cell repertoires in COVID-19. TCRdb's copy holds only in-frame clones and misses some; the assay was immunoSEQ multiplex PCR. The sample has 200,000 to 300,000 clones; 82% are singletons. Sequencing was done on a sample of peripheral blood. The receptors come from a woman of 80 years or more with acute or convalescent COVID-19. The CDR3 runs from the conserved cysteine through the conserved F or W. The D gene is left open where the match is weak. Size values are once, few and many counts, or a class for expanded clones, and some rows have none.

TRBD1,TRBJ1-5,NA,TRBV6-5,TGTGCCAGCAGTAGGGACAGGGTTAGCAATCAGCCCCAGCATTTT,CASSRDRVSNQPQHF
NA,TRBJ2-5,NA,TRBV25-1,TGTGCCAGCAGTTGGGGGCGCGGCGAGACCCAGTACTTC,CASSWGRGETQYF
NA,TRBJ1-2,NA,TRBV5-1,TGCGCCAGCAGCGGAGGACAGTCCACTAACTATGGCTACACCTTC,CASSGGQSTNYGYTF
TRBD2,TRBJ2-1,once,TRBV4-1,TGCGCCAGCAGCATTGGGACTAGCGGTTACAATGAGCAGTTCTTC,CASSIGTSGYNEQFF
NA,TRBJ1-2,NA,TRBV5-4,TGTGCCAGCACCCCGGAGGGAGCTAACTATGGCTACACCTTC,CASTPEGANYGYTF
TRBD1,TRBJ1-4,NA,TRBV14,TGTGCCAGCAGCCAAGTCTCAGGGGGGCAACGGGAAAAACTGTTTTTT,CASSQVSGGQREKLFF
TRBD2,TRBJ2-1,once,TRBV6-5,TGTGCCAGCAGTTCCCGCGGGAGGGCTTTAAATGAGCAGTTCTTC,CASSSRGRALNEQFF
NA,TRBJ1-1,NA,TRBV2,TGTGCCAGCAGTGAGCGGACTGAAGCTTTCTTT,CASSERTEAFF
NA,TRBJ2-7,NA,TRBV29-1,TGCAGCGTTGGGGGCGGTGACGTCGGCAATCCCTACGAGCAGTACTTC,CSVGGGDVGNPYEQYF
NA,TRBJ1-4,NA,TRBV11-2,TGTGCCAGCAGCTTAGATCCCCGAAGAGCAACTAATGAAAAACTGTTTTTT,CASSLDPRRATNEKLFF
TRBD1,TRBJ2-3,few,TRBV7-9,TGTGCCAGCAGCTTAGATTTATTCGTGGGACAGGGCACAGATACGCAGTATTTT,CASSLDLFVGQGTDTQYF
NA,TRBJ1-5,NA,TRBV12-3/TRBV12-4,TGTGCCAGCAGTGTGCAGCGGGGGCCCCAGCATTTT,CASSVQRGPQHF
NA,TRBJ2-6,NA,TRBV6-6,TGTGCCAGCAGCGGGGGCTCTGGGGCCAACGTCCTGACTTTC,CASSGGSGANVLTF
NA,TRBJ1-6,NA,TRBV3-1/TRBV3-2,TGTGCCAGCAGAGCGGACCGGAGGAATTCACCCCTCCACTTT,CASRADRRNSPLHF
NA,TRBJ1-2,NA,TRBV28,TGTGCCAGCAGTTTATCCAGCAGGTTTAGCACCTTC,CASSLSSRFSTF
NA,TRBJ1-1,once,TRBV11-2,TGTGCCAGCAGCTTAGACCAACTCACTGAAGCTTTCTTT,CASSLDQLTEAFF
NA,TRBJ2-7,NA,TRBV7-2,TGTGCCAGCAGCTTTTACTTTGAAGAGGATTCCTACGAGCAGTACTTC,CASSFYFEEDSYEQYF
NA,TRBJ2-1,NA,TRBV6-2/TRBV6-3,TGTGCCAGCAGCCGGACGAGGGACAATGAGCAGTTCTTC,CASSRTRDNEQFF
TRBD1,TRBJ2-7,NA,TRBV27,TGTGCCAGCAGTTTATGGACAGGGGGGGGATACGAGCAGTACTTC,CASSLWTGGGYEQYF
NA,TRBJ1-1,once,TRBV4-2,TGTGCCAGCACCATGGGACGGGGGGGAAATGATAACACTGAAGCTTTCTTT,CASTMGRGGNDNTEAFF
NA,TRBJ2-1,NA,TRBV7-2,TGTGCCAGCAGCTTATTAGCCGGGAGCAACAATGAGCAGTTCTTC,CASSLLAGSNNEQFF
NA,TRBJ1-2,NA,TRBV11-2,TGTGCCAGCAGCTTTGAACAGGATGGCTATGGCTACACCTTC,CASSFEQDGYGYTF
TRBD2,TRBJ2-1,few,TRBV6-2/TRBV6-3,TGTGCCAGCAGTTACCCCCGGGGGGTCTCCTACAATGAGCAGTTCTTC,CASSYPRGVSYNEQFF
TRBD2,TRBJ2-5,NA,TRBV15,TGTGCCACCAGCAGTGAGCGGGAGGGCCGAGAGACCCAGTACTTC,CATSSEREGRETQYF
NA,TRBJ1-2,NA,TRBV28,TGTGCCAGCACCAGGGGTCCCGAAGCGTATGGCTACACCTTC,CASTRGPEAYGYTF
NA,TRBJ2-2,NA,TRBV7-2,TGTGCCAGCAGCTTAGTATCCACCGGGGAGCTGTTTTTT,CASSLVSTGELFF
TRBD1,TRBJ2-5,few,TRBV24-1,TGTGCCACCAGTGACCCCTCGACAGGGACGGGAGAGACCCAGTACTTC,CATSDPSTGTGETQYF
TRBD1,TRBJ1-1,NA,TRBV12-3/TRBV12-4,TGTGCCAGCAGTTTAGCGCAGGGGGTGCGAGCTTTCTTT,CASSLAQGVRAFF